What follows are 17 T cell receptor beta chains derived from one specimen sequenced in a study of T cell clonotyping in hematopoietic cell transplantation. TCRdb's copy holds only in-frame clones and misses some; the assay was immunoSEQ multiplex PCR. This table has around 26,000 clones, more than 70% appearing once. Time point specified: recipient sample about 28 days before transplant, after cytoreduction. The specimen comprised peripheral blood mononuclear cells, sampled before stem cell transplant. These receptors were obtained from a man aged 35-49 years with acute myeloid leukemia. Some clones in this sample may be carry-over from other donors' samples.

This chain joins TRBV7-9 and TRBJ2-1; D is possibly TRBD2 (7 bases). CDR1 SEHNR and CDR2 FQNEAQ come from the germline V gene (reference sequence). The CDR3 has 14 amino acids. Deletions cut 3 bases from V and 9 bases from J, with 15 bases between. Here the CDR3 reads CASSFGGAKGEQFF. CDR3 sequence (DNA): TGTGCCAGCAGCTTTGGGGGGGCGAAAGGTGAGCAGTTCTTC.

The rearrangement uses TRBV29-1 and TRBJ1-4; 9 nucleotides align to TRBD1. The CDR3 contains 13 residues. Germline V gene sequence: CDR1 SQVTM, CDR2 ANQGSEA. The V and J ends lost 7 bases and 7 bases, in that order; junction bases with no gene match: 7. The CDR3 is CSGGQGRGEKLFF. The CDR3 DNA is TGCAGCGGGGGACAGGGACGAGGTGAAAAACTGTTTTTT.

The chain links TRBV20-1 to TRBJ1-1, with unresolved D. The CDR3 consists of 11 residues. Trimming shortened V by 1 base and J by 10 bases, and 10 bases separated the two germline ends. The germline V gene encodes CDR1 DFQATT and CDR2 SNEGSKA (reference sequence). In DNA form, the CDR3 reads TGCAGTGCTAGAGCTAGGCCCGGAGCTTTCTTT. It encodes CSARARPGAFF.

The chain carries TRBV11-3 and TRBJ1-5; a possible D gene is TRBD1 (5 bases). The CDR3 has 13 amino acids. V lost 5 bases, J lost 11 bases, and 16 bases lay in between. Germline V gene sequence: CDR1 SGHNT, CDR2 YENEEA. The CDR3 sequence: CASSAGLPISQHF. CDR3 nucleotide sequence: TGTGCCAGCAGCGCGGGACTCCCCATATCCCAGCATTTT.

The chain carries TRBV29-1 and TRBJ2-1; D remains unclear. V lost 8 bases and J lost 0, with 17 bases in between. The germline gives CDR1 SQVTM, CDR2 ANQGSEA. The CDR3 length is 15 residues. CDR3 region: CSSREDASSYNEQFF. CDR3 in DNA: TGCAGCAGCCGAGAGGATGCTAGCTCCTACAATGAGCAGTTCTTC.

The genes are TRBV7-8 and TRBJ2-2; tentatively, D is TRBD2 (5 bases). The CDR3 spans 15 residues. Germline CDR1 is SGHVS and CDR2 is FQNEAQ. V was shortened by 0 bases and J by 5 bases, with 10 bases between the two germline ends. The CDR3 coding sequence is TGTGCCAGCAGCTTAGCGCCTAGCACAACCGGGGAGCTGTTTTTT. This gives the protein CASSLAPSTTGELFF.

In its sample, this clone was seen once. The chain carries TRBV7-2 and TRBJ2-1; D tentatively reads TRBD1 or TRBD2 (5 bases each). V lost 5 bases to trimming and J lost 0 bases, with 11 bases between them. The CDR3 has 15 residues. Germline values: CDR1 SGHTA, CDR2 FQGNSA. Here the CDR3 reads CASSRDGNSYNEQFF. DNA for the CDR3: TGTGCCAGCAGCCGGGACGGGAACTCCTACAATGAGCAGTTCTTC.

The V gene is TRBV5-1, the J gene TRBJ2-1; no firm D call. V gave up 4 bases and J gave up 0 bases, with 14 bases separating them. The CDR3 is made up of 16 amino acids. The V gene's germline CDR1 is SGHRS and CDR2 YFSETQ. CDR3 DNA sequence: TGCGCCAGCAGCGCCCGAGAGATTTCCTCCTACAATGAGCAGTTCTTC. This gives the protein CASSAREISSYNEQFF.

V gene TRBV7-8 combines with J gene TRBJ2-7, with 7 nucleotides matching TRBD1. Germline CDR1 reads SGHVS; CDR2 reads FQNEAQ. V was pared by 5 bases and J by 2 bases, with 6 bases of the junction left unmatched. The CDR3 sequence is 14 residues long. CDR3 protein: CASSPGTAAYEQYF. The CDR3 DNA follows: TGTGCCAGCAGCCCCGGGACAGCCGCCTACGAGCAGTACTTC.

J is TRBJ2-5 and V is TRBV7-6; D ambiguous. The CDR3 is 13 residues long. Looked up from germline, CDR1 is SGHVS and CDR2 is FNYEAQ. V was clipped by 5 bases and J by 5 bases, with 12 bases between them. Written as DNA, the CDR3 is TGTGCCAGCAGCCTACCTCTCGGGGAGACCCAGTACTTC. Translation: CASSLPLGETQYF.

This clone came up once. The chain links TRBV13 to TRBJ2-2; D perhaps matches TRBD2 (5 bases). V lost 1 base and J lost 1, with 10 bases in between. The CDR3 length is 16 residues. Germline V gene lookup returns CDR1 PRHDT and CDR2 FYEKMQ (reference sequence). DNA for the CDR3: TGTGCCAGCAGCTTAGCCGGGGTGGGGAACACCGGGGAGCTGTTTTTT. It is translated as CASSLAGVGNTGELFF.

The chain couples TRBV9 to TRBJ1-2; tentatively, D is TRBD1 (5 bases). V shed 0 bases and J shed 3 bases, with 6 bases lying between them. CDR1 is SGDLS and CDR2 is YYNGEE in the germline V gene. The length of the CDR3 is 13 residues. The CDR3 DNA follows: TGTGCCAGCAGCGTAGCGGGACACTATGGCTACACCTTC. This codes for CASSVAGHYGYTF.

The V gene is TRBV11-3, the J gene TRBJ2-1, with no clear D. The germline V and J ends were trimmed by 6 bases and 3 bases, with 6 bases remaining between them. The germline V gene has CDR1 SGHNT and CDR2 YENEEA. The CDR3 has 12 amino acids. CDR3 DNA sequence: TGTGCCAGCAGAAGCAGCTACAATGAGCAGTTCTTC. Residues: CASRSSYNEQFF.

The chain combines TRBV4-1 with TRBJ2-3; D possibly corresponds to TRBD1 (6 bases). The CDR3 has 15 residues. Germline V lookup: CDR1 MGHRA, CDR2 YSYEKL. The V end lost 2 bases, the J end lost 0 bases, and 9 bases lay between the germline ends. The CDR3 DNA is TGCGCCAGCAGCCAACAGGGGTATAGCACAGATACGCAGTATTTT. Translating it yields CASSQQGYSTDTQYF.

CDR3 DNA sequence: TGTGCCAGCAGTGATTCTCAGGGGGATACTTCGAACACTGAAGCTTTCTTT. Residues: CASSDSQGDTSNTEAFF. The chain couples TRBV2 to TRBJ1-1; 7 nucleotides line up with TRBD1. The V segment lost 3 bases and the J segment 1 base; nucleotides outside the gene matches: 11. CDR1 is SNHLY, CDR2 FYNNEI, per germline. This CDR3 region has 17 residues. Looking up the rest from reference TRBV2 and TRBJ1-1 gives the full variable domain: EPEVTQTPSHQVTQMGQEVILRCVPISNHLYFYWYRQILGQKVEFLVSFYNNEISEKSEIFDDQFSVERPDGSNFTLKIRSTKLEDSAMYFCASSDSQGDTSNTEAFFGQGTRLTVV.

The V call is TRBV15, the J call TRBJ1-1; 11 positions agree with TRBD1. V gave up 5 bases and J gave up 4 bases; unmatched junction bases: 6. The germline CDR1 and CDR2 sequences are LNHNV and YYDKDF (reference sequence). The CDR3 has 15 amino acids. The chain's CDR3 is CATSWDRGKGTEAFF. The CDR3 coding sequence is TGTGCCACCAGCTGGGACAGGGGGAAGGGCACTGAAGCTTTCTTT.

This rearrangement joins TRBV27 to TRBJ1-5; D unresolved. Germline V lookup: CDR1 MNHEY, CDR2 SMNVEV (reference sequence). This CDR3 comprises 14 residues. Trimming removed 5 bases at V and 4 bases at J, with 12 bases between. The CDR3 DNA reads TGTGCCAGCAGTCACAGAGGAGGAAATCAGCCCCAGCATTTT. Its translation: CASSHRGGNQPQHF.